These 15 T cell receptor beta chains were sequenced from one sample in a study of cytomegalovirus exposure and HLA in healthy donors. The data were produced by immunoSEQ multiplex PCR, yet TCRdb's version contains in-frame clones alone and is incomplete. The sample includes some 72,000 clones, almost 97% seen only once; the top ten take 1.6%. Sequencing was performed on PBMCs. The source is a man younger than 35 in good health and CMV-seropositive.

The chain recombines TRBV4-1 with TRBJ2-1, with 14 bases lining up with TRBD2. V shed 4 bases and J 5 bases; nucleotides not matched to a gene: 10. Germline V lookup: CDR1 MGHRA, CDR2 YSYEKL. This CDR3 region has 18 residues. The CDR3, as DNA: TGCGCCAGCAGCCCCTCAGGAATGGGACTAGCGGGGGACAATGAGCAGTTCTTC. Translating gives CASSPSGMGLAGDNEQFF.

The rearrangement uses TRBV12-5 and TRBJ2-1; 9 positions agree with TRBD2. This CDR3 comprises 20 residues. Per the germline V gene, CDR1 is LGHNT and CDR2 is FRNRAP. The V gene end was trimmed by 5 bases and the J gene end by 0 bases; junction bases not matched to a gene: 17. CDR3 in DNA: TGTGCTAGTGGTCCCCCCGGAGCGGGAGGACTACCGAGCTCCTACAATGAGCAGTTCTTC. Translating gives CASGPPGAGGLPSSYNEQFF. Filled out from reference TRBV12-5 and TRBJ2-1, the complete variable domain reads DARVTQTPRHKVTEMGQEVTMRCQPILGHNTVFWYRQTMMQGLELLAYFRNRAPLDDSGMPKDRFSAEMPDATLATLKIQPSEPRDSAVYFCASGPPGAGGLPSSYNEQFFGPGTRLTVL.

This chain's CDR3 is CASSPAGFEQYF. CDR3 nucleotide sequence: TGTGCCAGCTCCCCGGCCGGGTTCGAGCAGTACTTC. V is TRBV7-9 and J is TRBJ2-7; D not certain. There are 12 residues in the CDR3. From germline, CDR1 is SEHNR and CDR2 FQNEAQ (reference sequence). V lost 8 bases and J 6 bases, leaving 14 bases between the germline ends.

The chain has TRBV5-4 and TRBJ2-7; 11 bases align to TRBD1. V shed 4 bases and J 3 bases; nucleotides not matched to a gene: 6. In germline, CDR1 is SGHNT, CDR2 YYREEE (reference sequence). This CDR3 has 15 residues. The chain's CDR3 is CASSRTGTGGYEQYF. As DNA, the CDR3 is TGTGCCAGCAGCCGAACCGGGACAGGGGGCTACGAGCAGTACTTC.

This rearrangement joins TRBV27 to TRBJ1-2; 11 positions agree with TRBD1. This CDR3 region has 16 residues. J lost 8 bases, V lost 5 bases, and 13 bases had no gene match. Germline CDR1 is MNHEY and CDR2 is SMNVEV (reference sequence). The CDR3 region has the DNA TGTGCCAGCAGTACCGAAGACCCCCGGGACAGGGGGGGCTACACCTTC. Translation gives CASSTEDPRDRGGYTF.

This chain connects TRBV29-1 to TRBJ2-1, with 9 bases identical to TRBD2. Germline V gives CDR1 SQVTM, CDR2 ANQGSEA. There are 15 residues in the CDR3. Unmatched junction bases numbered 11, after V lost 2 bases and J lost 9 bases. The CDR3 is CSVEPLAGVGSEQFF. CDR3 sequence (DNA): TGCAGCGTTGAACCTTTAGCGGGAGTAGGTAGTGAGCAGTTCTTC.

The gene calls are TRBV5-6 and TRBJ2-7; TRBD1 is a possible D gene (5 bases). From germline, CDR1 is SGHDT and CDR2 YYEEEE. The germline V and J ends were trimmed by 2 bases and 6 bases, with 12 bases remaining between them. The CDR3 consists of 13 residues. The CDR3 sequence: CASSLGQGREQYF. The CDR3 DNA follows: TGTGCCAGCAGCTTAGGGCAGGGTCGCGAGCAGTACTTC. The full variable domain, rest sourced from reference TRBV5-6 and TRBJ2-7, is DAGVTQSPTHLIKTRGQQVTLRCSPKSGHDTVSWYQQALGQGPQFIFQYYEEEERQRGNFPDRFSGHQFPNYSSELNVNALLLGDSALYLCASSLGQGREQYFGPGTRLTVT.

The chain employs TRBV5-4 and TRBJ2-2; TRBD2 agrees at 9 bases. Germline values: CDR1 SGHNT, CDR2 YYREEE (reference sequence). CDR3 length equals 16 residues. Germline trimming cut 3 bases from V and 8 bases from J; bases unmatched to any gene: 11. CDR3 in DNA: TGTGCCAGCAGCTCCCCTGGGCGGGAGGGCCCTGGGGAGCTGTTTTTT. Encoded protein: CASSSPGREGPGELFF. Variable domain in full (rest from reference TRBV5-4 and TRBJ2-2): ETGVTQSPTHLIKTRGQQVTLRCSSQSGHNTVSWYQQALGQGPQFIFQYYREEENGRGNFPPRFSGLQFPNYSSELNVNALELDDSALYLCASSSPGREGPGELFFGEGSRLTVL.

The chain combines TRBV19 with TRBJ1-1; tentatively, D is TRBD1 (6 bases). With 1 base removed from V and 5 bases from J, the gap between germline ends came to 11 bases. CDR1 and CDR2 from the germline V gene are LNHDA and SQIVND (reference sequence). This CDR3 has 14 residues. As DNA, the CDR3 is TGTGCCAGTAGTATAGTACAGGGAACTACTGAAGCTTTCTTT. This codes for CASSIVQGTTEAFF.

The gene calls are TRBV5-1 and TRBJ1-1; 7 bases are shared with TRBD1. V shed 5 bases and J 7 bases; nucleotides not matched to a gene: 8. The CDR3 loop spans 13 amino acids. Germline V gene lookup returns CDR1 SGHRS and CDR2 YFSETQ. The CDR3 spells CASSQDRTGEAFF. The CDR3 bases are TGCGCCAGCAGTCAAGACAGGACAGGTGAAGCTTTCTTT. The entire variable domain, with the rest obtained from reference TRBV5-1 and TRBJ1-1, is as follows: KAGVTQTPRYLIKTRGQQVTLSCSPISGHRSVSWYQQTPGQGLQFLFEYFSETQRNKGNFPGRFSGRQFSNSRSEMNVSTLELGDSALYLCASSQDRTGEAFFGQGTRLTVV.

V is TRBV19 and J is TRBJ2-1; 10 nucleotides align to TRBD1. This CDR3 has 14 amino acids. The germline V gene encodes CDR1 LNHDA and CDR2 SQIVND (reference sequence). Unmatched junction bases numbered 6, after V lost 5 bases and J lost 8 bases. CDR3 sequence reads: CASSLGQGNYEQFF. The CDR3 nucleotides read TGTGCCAGTAGTTTGGGACAGGGGAACTATGAGCAGTTCTTC. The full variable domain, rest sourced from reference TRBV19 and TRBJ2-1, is DGGITQSPKYLFRKEGQNVTLSCEQNLNHDAMYWYRQDPGQGLRLIYYSQIVNDFQKGDIAEGYSVSREKKESFPLTVTSAQKNPTAFYLCASSLGQGNYEQFFGPGTRLTVL.

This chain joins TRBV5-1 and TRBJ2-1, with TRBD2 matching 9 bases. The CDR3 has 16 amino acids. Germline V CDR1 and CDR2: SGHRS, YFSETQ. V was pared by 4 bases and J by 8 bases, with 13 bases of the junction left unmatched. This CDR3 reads CASSAPELAGVHEQFF. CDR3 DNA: TGCGCCAGCAGCGCCCCCGAATTAGCGGGAGTGCATGAGCAGTTCTTC. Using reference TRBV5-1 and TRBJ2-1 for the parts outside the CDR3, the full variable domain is KAGVTQTPRYLIKTRGQQVTLSCSPISGHRSVSWYQQTPGQGLQFLFEYFSETQRNKGNFPGRFSGRQFSNSRSEMNVSTLELGDSALYLCASSAPELAGVHEQFFGPGTRLTVL.

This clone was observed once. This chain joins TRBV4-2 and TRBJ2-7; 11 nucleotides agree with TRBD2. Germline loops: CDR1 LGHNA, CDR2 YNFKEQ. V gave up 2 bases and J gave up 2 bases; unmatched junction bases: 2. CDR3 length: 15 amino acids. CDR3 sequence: CASSQTSGSTYEQYF. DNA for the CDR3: TGTGCCAGCAGCCAAACTAGCGGGAGCACCTACGAGCAGTACTTC.

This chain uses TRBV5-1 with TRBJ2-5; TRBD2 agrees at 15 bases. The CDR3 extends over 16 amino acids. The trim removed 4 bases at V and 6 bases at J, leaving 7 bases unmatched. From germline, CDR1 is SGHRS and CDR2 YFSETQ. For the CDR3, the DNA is TGCGCCAGCAGCACCGCCGGACTAGCGGGAGGGAAGACCCAGTACTTC. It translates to CASSTAGLAGGKTQYF.

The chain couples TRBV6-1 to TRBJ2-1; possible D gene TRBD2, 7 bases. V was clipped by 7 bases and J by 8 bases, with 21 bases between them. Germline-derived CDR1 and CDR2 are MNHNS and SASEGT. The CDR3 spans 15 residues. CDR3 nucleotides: TGTGCCAGCACCAACGAGGGGGGAGGGCCCCATGAGCAGTTCTTC. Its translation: CASTNEGGGPHEQFF.